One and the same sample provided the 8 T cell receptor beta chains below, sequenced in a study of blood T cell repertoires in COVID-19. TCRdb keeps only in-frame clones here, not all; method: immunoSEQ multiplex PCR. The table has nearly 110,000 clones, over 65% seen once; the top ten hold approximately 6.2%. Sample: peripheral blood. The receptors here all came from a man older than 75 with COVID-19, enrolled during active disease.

The CDR3 DNA sequence: TGCGCCAGCAGTCAATCAGCAGGGGGAAACACCGGGGAGCTGTTTTTT. Encoded protein: CASSQSAGGNTGELFF. The V gene is TRBV23-1, the J gene TRBJ2-2; 7 bases line up with TRBD1. TRBV23-1 is placed among ORFs of uncertain function. The CDR3 runs 16 residues. The J segment lost 2 bases and the V segment lost 0 bases, leaving 3 bases of the junction unmatched.

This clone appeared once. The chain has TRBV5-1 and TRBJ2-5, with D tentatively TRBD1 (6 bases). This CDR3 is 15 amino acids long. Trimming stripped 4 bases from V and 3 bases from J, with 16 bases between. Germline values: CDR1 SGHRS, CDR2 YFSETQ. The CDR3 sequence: CASSRDTPTEETQYF. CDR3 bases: TGCGCCAGCAGCAGGGACACCCCAACTGAAGAGACCCAGTACTTC.

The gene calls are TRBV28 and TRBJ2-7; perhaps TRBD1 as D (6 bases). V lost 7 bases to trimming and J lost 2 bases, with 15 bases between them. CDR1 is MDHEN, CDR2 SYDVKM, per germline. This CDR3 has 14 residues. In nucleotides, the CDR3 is TGTGCCAGCACCCCGGGACAAGCGACCTACGAGCAGTACTTC. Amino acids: CASTPGQATYEQYF.

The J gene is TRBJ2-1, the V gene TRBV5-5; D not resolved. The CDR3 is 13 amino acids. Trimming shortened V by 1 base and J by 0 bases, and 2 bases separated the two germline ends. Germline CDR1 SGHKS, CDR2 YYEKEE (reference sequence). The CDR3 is CASSLYSYNEQFF. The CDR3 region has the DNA TGTGCCAGCAGCTTGTACTCCTACAATGAGCAGTTCTTC. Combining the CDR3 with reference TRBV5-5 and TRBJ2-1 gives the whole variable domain DAGVTQSPTHLIKTRGQQVTLRCSPISGHKSVSWYQQVLGQGPQFIFQYYEKEERGRGNFPDRFSARQFPNYSSELNVNALLLGDSALYLCASSLYSYNEQFFGPGTRLTVL.

The CDR3 reads CASSQDGTGYGYTF. The CDR3 DNA follows: TGTGCCAGCAGCCAAGATGGGACAGGCTATGGCTACACCTTC. This chain joins TRBV3-1 (or the pseudogene TRBV3-2) and TRBJ1-2; 8 positions agree with TRBD1. Trimming at V came to 0 bases and at J to 4 bases, leaving 1 base not matched to a gene. This CDR3 has 14 amino acids. In germline, CDR1 is LGHDT, CDR2 YNNKEL (reference sequence).

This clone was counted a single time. The CDR3 DNA follows: TGCGCCAGCAGCGCGAGCGGGAGGGTGGACAATGAGCAGTTCTTC. This translates into CASSASGRVDNEQFF. V gene TRBV5-1 combines with J gene TRBJ2-1; 10 bases are shared with TRBD2. The CDR3 extends over 15 amino acids. The germline CDR1 and CDR2 sequences are SGHRS and YFSETQ. With 4 bases clipped from V and 5 bases from J, the junction kept 6 bases outside the gene matches.

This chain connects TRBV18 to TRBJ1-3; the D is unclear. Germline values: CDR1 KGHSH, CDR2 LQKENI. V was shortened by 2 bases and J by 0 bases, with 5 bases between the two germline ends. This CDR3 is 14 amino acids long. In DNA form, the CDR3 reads TGTGCCAGCTCACCAGACACCTCTGGAAACACCATATATTTT. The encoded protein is CASSPDTSGNTIYF.

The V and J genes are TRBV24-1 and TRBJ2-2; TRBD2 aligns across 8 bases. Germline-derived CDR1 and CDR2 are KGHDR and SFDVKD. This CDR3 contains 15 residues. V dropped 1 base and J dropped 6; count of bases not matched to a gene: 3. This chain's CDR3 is CATSDLGLAAGELFF. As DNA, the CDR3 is TGTGCCACCAGTGATTTAGGACTAGCTGCCGGGGAGCTGTTTTTT.